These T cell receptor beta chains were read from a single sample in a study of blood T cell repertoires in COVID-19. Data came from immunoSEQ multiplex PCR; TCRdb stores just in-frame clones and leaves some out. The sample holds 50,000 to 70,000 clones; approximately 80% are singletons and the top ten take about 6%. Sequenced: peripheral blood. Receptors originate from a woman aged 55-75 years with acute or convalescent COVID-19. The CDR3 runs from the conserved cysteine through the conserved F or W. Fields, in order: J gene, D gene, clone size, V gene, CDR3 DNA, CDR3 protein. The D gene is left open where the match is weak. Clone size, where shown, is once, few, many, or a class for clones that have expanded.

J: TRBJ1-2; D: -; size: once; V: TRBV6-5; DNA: TGTGCCAGCAGTTCCCGGAGAGGGCGTGAAGGCTACACCTTC; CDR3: CASSSRRGREGYTF
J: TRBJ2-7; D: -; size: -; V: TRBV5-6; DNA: TGTGCCAGCAGCTCCCGGGGGTACGAGCAGTACTTC; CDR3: CASSSRGYEQYF
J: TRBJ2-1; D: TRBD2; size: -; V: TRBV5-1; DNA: TGCGCCAGCAGCCCTACGGTGGCGGGGGGTTCCTACAATGAGCAGTTCTTC; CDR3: CASSPTVAGGSYNEQFF
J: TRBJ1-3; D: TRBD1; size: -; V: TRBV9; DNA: TGTGCCAGCAGCGTAGATCTTCCATCCACGAACGCGGGACAGGGGTCAACGGCCATATATTTT; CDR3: CASSVDLPSTNAGQGSTAIYF
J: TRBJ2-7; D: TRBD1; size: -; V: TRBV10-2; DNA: TGCGCCAGCCTCGGGACAGCCGACGAGCAGTACTTC; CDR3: CASLGTADEQYF
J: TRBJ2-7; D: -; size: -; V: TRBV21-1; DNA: TGTGCCAGCAGCAAAGCGCGCGGCAGGGGAATGGGGACTAGCGGGGGGAGGTCCTACGAGCAGTACTTC; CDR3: CASSKARGRGMGTSGGRSYEQYF
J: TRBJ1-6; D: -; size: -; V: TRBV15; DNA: TGTGCCACCAGCTCAGGGAGGCACTATAATTCACCCCTCCACTTT; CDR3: CATSSGRHYNSPLHF
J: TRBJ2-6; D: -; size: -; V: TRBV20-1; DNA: TGCAGTGCTAGTCCCCACTCTGGGGCCAACGTCCTGACTTTC; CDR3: CSASPHSGANVLTF
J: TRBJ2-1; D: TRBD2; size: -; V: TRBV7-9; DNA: TGTGCCAGCAGCGGAGGCGGGGGGGCGACCAATGAGCAGTTCTTC; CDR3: CASSGGGGATNEQFF
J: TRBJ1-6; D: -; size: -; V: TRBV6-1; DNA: TGTGCCAGCAGTGAAATGACATTGGCAGCAAGGAATTCACCCCTCCACTTT; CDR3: CASSEMTLAARNSPLHF
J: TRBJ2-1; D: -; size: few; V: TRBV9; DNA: TGTGCCAGCAGCCCACCGGAGGGGTCCGCCTACAATGAGCAGTTCTTC; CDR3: CASSPPEGSAYNEQFF
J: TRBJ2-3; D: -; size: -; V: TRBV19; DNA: TGTGCCAGTAGGGCGGGTGATACGCAGTATTTT; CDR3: CASRAGDTQYF
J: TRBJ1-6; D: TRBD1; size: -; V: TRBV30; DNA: TGTGCCTGGAGTTTCTACGGACAGGGGGACTCACCCCTCCACTTT; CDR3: CAWSFYGQGDSPLHF
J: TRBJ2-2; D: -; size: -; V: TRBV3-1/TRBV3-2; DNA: TGTGCCAGCAGCCAAGATTTCAGGGCAGACTTTAGCCTTGGCACCGGGGAGCTGTTTTTT; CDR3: CASSQDFRADFSLGTGELFF
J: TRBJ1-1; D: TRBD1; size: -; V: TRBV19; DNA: TGTGCCAGTAGGACAGGGTACACTGAAGCTTTCTTT; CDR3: CASRTGYTEAFF
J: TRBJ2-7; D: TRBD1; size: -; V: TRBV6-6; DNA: TGTGCCAGCAGCAAAAGAGGGACAGGGTCCCACGAGCAGTACTTC; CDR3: CASSKRGTGSHEQYF
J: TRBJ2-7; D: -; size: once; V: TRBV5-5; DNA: TGTGCCAGCAGCTTTACGAGAGAGCAGTACTTC; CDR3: CASSFTREQYF
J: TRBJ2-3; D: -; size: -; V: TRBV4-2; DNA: TGTGCCAGCAGCCCCCAAAGAGTCTCAGATACGCAGTATTTT; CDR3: CASSPQRVSDTQYF
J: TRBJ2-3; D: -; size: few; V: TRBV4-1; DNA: TGCGCCAGCAGCCAAGTGGAGGCAGATACGCAGTATTTT; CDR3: CASSQVEADTQYF
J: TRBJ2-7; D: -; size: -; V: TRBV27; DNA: TGTGCCAGCAGCCTTGGGGGGGGCCCCTACGAGCAGTACTTC; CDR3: CASSLGGGPYEQYF
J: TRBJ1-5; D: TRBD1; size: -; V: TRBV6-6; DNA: TGTGCCAGCAGTTACGGGACAGGGGATCAGCCCCAGCATTTT; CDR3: CASSYGTGDQPQHF
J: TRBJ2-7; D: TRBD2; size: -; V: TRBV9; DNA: TGTGCCAGCAGCGTACTGGGGGGGAGCTCCTACGAGCAGTACTTC; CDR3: CASSVLGGSSYEQYF
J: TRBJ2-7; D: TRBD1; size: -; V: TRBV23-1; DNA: TGCGCCAGCCCTCGAGGACAGGGGGACGAGCAGTACTTC; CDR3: CASPRGQGDEQYF
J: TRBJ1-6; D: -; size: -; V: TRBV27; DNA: TGTGCCAGCAGTTTAGGGCGCTCCTATAATTCACCCCTCCACTTT; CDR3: CASSLGRSYNSPLHF
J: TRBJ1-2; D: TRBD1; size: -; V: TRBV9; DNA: TGTGCCAGCAGCGTACGCGGGACAGGGAGCGAAGGCTACACCTTC; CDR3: CASSVRGTGSEGYTF
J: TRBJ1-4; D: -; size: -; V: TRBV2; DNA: TGTGCCAGCGGAAGCAGGGGTAATGAAAAACTGTTTTTT; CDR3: CASGSRGNEKLFF
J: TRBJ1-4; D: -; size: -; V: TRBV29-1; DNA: TGCAGCGCCCGGACAGAATCTAATGAAAAACTGTTTTTT; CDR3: CSARTESNEKLFF
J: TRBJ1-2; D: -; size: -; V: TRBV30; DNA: TGTGCCTGGAGCCGTACTAGCGGGGAGACGGATGGCTACACCTTC; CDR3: CAWSRTSGETDGYTF
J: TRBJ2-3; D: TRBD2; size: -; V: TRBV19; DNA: TGTGCCAGTAGTATCGCGGCTAGCGGGGCTAGCACAGATACGCAGTATTTT; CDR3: CASSIAASGASTDTQYF
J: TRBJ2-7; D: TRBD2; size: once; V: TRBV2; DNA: TGTGCCAGCAGTGTAACTAGCGGGGGATTTTACGAGCAGTACTTC; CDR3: CASSVTSGGFYEQYF
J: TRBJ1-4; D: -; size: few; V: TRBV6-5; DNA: TGTGCCACCGAGGGGAGGGAAGAAAAACTGTTTTTT; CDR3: CATEGREEKLFF
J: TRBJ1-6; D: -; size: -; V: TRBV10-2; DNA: TGCGCCAGCAGGAGCTCCTATAATTCACCCCTCCACTTT; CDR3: CASRSSYNSPLHF
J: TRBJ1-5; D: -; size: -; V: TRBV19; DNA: TGTGCCAGTAGTCCTCCGGGTTCGCCCCAGCATTTT; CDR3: CASSPPGSPQHF
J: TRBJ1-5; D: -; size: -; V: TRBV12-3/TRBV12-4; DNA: TGTGCCAGCAGTGCCCCAGGTGTCCAGCCCCAGCATTTT; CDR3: CASSAPGVQPQHF
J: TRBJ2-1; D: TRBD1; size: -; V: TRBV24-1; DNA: TGTGCCACCAGTGATTTCAGGACAGGGATTAATGAGCAGTTCTTC; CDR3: CATSDFRTGINEQFF
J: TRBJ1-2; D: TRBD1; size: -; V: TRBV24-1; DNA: TGTGCCACCAGTGATGGACAGGGTTATGGCTACACCTTC; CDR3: CATSDGQGYGYTF
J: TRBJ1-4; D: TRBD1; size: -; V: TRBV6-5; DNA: TGTGCCAGCGGGGACGGGACAGGGGCCTTGGAAAAACTGTTTTTT; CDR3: CASGDGTGALEKLFF
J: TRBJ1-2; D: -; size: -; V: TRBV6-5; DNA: TGTGCCAGCAGTTACTCCCGGGGTGAGGGCTACACCTTC; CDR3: CASSYSRGEGYTF
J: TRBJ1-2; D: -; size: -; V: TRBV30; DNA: TGTGCCTGGAGTCCCTCTTATACAGAGAACTATGGCTACACCTTC; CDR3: CAWSPSYTENYGYTF